A selection of T cell receptor beta chains follows, all from one sample in a study of memory CD4+ T cells and cytomegalovirus serostatus. Sequencing was performed with immunoSEQ multiplex PCR; in TCRdb, only in-frame clones are kept and a portion is missing. The sample has tens of thousands of clones, about 80% seen once. Sequenced sample: memory CD4+ T cells from blood. Receptors originate from an adult in good health and CMV-seronegative. Each CDR3 is given with its conserved first and last residue. The D gene is left open where the match is weak. Size is omitted from some rows. Given values are once, few, many or a class for expanded clones.

v_gene	abundance	j_gene	d_gene	CDR3nt	CDR3aa
TRBV9	-	TRBJ2-5	TRBD2	TGTGCCAGCAGCCAACAGGGACTAGTACAAGAGACCCAGTACTTC	CASSQQGLVQETQYF
TRBV11-2	-	TRBJ1-2	TRBD1	TGTGCCAGCAGTCTTATAACAGGGGATGGCTACACCTTC	CASSLITGDGYTF
TRBV5-7	-	TRBJ2-7	-	TGTGCCAGCAGCTTGTACGGGGGGTACTTC	CASSLYGGYF
TRBV25-1	many	TRBJ2-7	-	TGTGCCAGCAGTGAAGGCGCAGGCATCTACGAGCAGTACTTC	CASSEGAGIYEQYF
TRBV18	-	TRBJ1-5	TRBD1	TGTGCCAGCTCACAAGACAGGGGGCCTCAGCCCCAGCATTTT	CASSQDRGPQPQHF
TRBV18	-	TRBJ1-4	-	TGTGCCAGCTCACCGGGACTGGTTAATGAAAAACTGTTTTTT	CASSPGLVNEKLFF
TRBV4-1	-	TRBJ1-3	TRBD1	TGCGCCAGCAGCCAACCGGACAGGCCTGGAAACACCATATATTTT	CASSQPDRPGNTIYF
TRBV27	-	TRBJ2-6	TRBD1	TGTGCCAGCAGTTTTCGCTGGGACAGGAAAATTGGGGCCAACGTCCTGACTTTC	CASSFRWDRKIGANVLTF
TRBV15	-	TRBJ2-4	-	TGTGCCACCAGCAGAGATTGGGGTCCCAAAAACATTCAGTACTTC	CATSRDWGPKNIQYF
TRBV5-1	-	TRBJ2-2	-	TGCGCCAGCAGCTTCCAGGCAATGACCGGGGAGCTGTTTTTT	CASSFQAMTGELFF
TRBV9	-	TRBJ2-7	TRBD2	TGTGCCAGCAGCGGCAGCAGGGAGGGCGAGCAGTACTTC	CASSGSREGEQYF
TRBV5-1	-	TRBJ1-4	-	TGCGCCAGCAGCCCTAACACTGCAACTAATGAAAAACTGTTTTTT	CASSPNTATNEKLFF
TRBV6-6	once	TRBJ2-1	-	TGTGCCAGCAGTTTCCTCGGGGGTACCTCCTACAATGAGCAGTTCTTC	CASSFLGGTSYNEQFF
TRBV5-6	once	TRBJ2-1	-	TGTGCCAGCAGCTCCTACAATGAGCAGTTCTTC	CASSSYNEQFF
TRBV27	-	TRBJ1-5	-	TGTGCCAGCAGTCCCCGGACAGTTTCTAATAATCAGCCCCAGCATTTT	CASSPRTVSNNQPQHF
TRBV15	-	TRBJ2-2	-	TGTGCCACCAGCAGAGATGCAGGGCACACCGGGGAGCTGTTTTTT	CATSRDAGHTGELFF
TRBV25-1	-	TRBJ2-7	TRBD1	TGTGCCAGCACCGGGACAGGGGGATACGAGCAGTACTTC	CASTGTGGYEQYF